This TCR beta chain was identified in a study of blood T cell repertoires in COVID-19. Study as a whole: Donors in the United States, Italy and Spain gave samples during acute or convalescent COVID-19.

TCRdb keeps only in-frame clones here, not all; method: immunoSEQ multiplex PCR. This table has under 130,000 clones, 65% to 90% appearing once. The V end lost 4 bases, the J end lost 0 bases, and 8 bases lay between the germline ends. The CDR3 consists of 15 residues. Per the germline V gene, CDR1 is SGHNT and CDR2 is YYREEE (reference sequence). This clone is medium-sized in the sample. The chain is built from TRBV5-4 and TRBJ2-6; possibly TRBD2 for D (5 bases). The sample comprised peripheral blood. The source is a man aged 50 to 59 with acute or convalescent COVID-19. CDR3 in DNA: TGTGCCAGCAGCCTGGGAGTCTCTGGGGCCAACGTCCTGACTTTC. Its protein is CASSLGVSGANVLTF.